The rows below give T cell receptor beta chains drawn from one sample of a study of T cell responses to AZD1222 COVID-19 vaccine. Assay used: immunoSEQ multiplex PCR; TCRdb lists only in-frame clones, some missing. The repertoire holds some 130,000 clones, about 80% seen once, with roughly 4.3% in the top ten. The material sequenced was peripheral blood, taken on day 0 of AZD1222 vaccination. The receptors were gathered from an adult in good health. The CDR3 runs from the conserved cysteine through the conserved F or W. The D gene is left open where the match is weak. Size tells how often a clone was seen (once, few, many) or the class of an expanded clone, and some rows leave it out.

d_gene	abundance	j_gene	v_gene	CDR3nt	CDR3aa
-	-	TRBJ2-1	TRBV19	TGTGCCAGTAGTATAGATAGCCTAGCCAAGGACAATGAGCAGTTCTTC	CASSIDSLAKDNEQFF
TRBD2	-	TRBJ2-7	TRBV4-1	TGCGCCAGCAGCCAACGCAGCGGGGGAGAATACGAGCAGTACTTC	CASSQRSGGEYEQYF
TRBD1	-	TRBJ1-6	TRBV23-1	TGCGCCAGCAGTCAATCTCTCTTGGACAGGGATAGTAATTCACCCCTCCACTTT	CASSQSLLDRDSNSPLHF
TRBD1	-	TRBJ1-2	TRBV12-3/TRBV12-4	TGTGCCAGCAGTTGGGACAGGGTTGGCTACACCTTC	CASSWDRVGYTF
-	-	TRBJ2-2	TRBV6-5	TGTGCCAGCATCCCCAGAGGGGTTGCCGGGGAGCTGTTTTTT	CASIPRGVAGELFF
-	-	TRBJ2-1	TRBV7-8	TGTGCCAGCAGCTTGGTGGCTGAATACAATGAGCAGTTCTTC	CASSLVAEYNEQFF
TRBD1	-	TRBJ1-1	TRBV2	TGTGCCAGCAGTGCCTTAACAGGGGGCACTGAAGCTTTCTTT	CASSALTGGTEAFF
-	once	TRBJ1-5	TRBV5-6	TGTGCCAGCAACATCGCGGTAGCAAATCAAGGCAATCAGCCCCAGCATTTT	CASNIAVANQGNQPQHF
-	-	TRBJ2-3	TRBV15	TGTGCCACCAGCAGAGATTTAACTAGCCCAACTTTT	CATSRDLTSPTF
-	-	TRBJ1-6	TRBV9	TGTGCCAGCAGCGCCGACCTTTCACCCCTCCACTTT	CASSADLSPLHF
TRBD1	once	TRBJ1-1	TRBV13	TGTGCCAGCAGCTCGGGACAGGGGGTCACTGAAGCTTTCTTT	CASSSGQGVTEAFF
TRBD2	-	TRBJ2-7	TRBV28	TGTGCCAGCACCGGGAGGCGGCCGCCCTACGAGCAGTACTTC	CASTGRRPPYEQYF
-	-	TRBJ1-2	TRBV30	TGTGCCTGGAGTGGAGGGAGGGACTTAGGCTACACCTTC	CAWSGGRDLGYTF
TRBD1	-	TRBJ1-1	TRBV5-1	TGCGCCAGCAGCTTGGGGACAGGGGGCGCTTGGGTTTGGAACACTGAAGCTTTCTTT	CASSLGTGGAWVWNTEAFF
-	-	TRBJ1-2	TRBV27	TGTGCCAGCAGTAGGAACAGGGCAAACTATGGCTACACCTTC	CASSRNRANYGYTF
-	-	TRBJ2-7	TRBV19	TGTGCCAGTAGTTTCCTTGGACCTCCCTACGAGCAGTACTTC	CASSFLGPPYEQYF
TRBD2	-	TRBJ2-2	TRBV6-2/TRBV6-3	TGTGCCAGCAGTTACTCCGGGACTAGCGTAACCGGGGAGCTGTTTTTT	CASSYSGTSVTGELFF
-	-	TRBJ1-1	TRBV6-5	TGTGCCAGCAGTAAATTGGGGGCCCCGAACACTGAAGCTTTCTTT	CASSKLGAPNTEAFF
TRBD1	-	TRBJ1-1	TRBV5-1	TGCGCCAGCAGCGGACAGGGGGGAAACACTGAAGCTTTCTTT	CASSGQGGNTEAFF
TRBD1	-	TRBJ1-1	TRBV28	TGTGCCAGCAGGGGGACAGGGGAGAACACTGAAGCTTTCTTT	CASRGTGENTEAFF
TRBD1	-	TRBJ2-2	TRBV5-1	TGCGCCAGCACGGCGACAGGGGAGAACACCGGGGAGCTGTTTTTT	CASTATGENTGELFF
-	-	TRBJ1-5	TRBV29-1	TGCAGCGTTATGACAGCTAATCAGCCCCAGCATTTT	CSVMTANQPQHF
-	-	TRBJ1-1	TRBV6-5	TGTGCCAGCAGCCGACCAGGGCTGGGAGACACTGAAGCTTTCTTT	CASSRPGLGDTEAFF
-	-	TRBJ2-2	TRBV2	TGTGCCAGCAGCCCCGGGGCAGGGGGGAGCACCGGGGAGCTGTTTTTT	CASSPGAGGSTGELFF
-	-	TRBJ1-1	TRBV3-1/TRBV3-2	TGTGCCAGCGCGCGGGAAGGACTCATGAACACTGAAGCTTTCTTT	CASAREGLMNTEAFF
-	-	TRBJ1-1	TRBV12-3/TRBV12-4	TGTGCCAGCAGCCCACAGGTTAACACTGAAGCTTTCTTT	CASSPQVNTEAFF
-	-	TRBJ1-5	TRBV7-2	TGTGCCAGCAGCTTAGTAGGCAGCCAGCCCCAGCATTTT	CASSLVGSQPQHF
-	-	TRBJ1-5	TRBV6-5	TGTGCCAGCAGGGTAGGGAGGTGGGATCAGCCCCAGCATTTT	CASRVGRWDQPQHF
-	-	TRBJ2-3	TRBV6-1	TGTGCCAGCAGTGATGGGGGCGACAAGACAGATACGCAGTATTTT	CASSDGGDKTDTQYF
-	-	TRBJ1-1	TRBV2	TGTGCCAGCCAATACAGGAGGGACACTGAAGCTTTCTTT	CASQYRRDTEAFF
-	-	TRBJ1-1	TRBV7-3	TGTGCCAGCAGCTTAAATGGGGGTAGCACTGAAGCTTTCTTT	CASSLNGGSTEAFF
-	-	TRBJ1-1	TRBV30	TGTGCCTGGAGTACCCGACTGTTAGGGATTGGAGCTTTCTTT	CAWSTRLLGIGAFF
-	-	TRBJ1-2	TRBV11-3	TGTGCCAGCAGCTTTTCCGGATATGGCTACACCTTC	CASSFSGYGYTF
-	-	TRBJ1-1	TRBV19	TGTGCCAGTAGTATCTCTATCGGTACTGAAGCTTTCTTT	CASSISIGTEAFF
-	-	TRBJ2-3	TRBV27	TGTGCCAGCAGTTTGATTGTCGAGGATACGCAGTATTTT	CASSLIVEDTQYF
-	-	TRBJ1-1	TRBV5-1	TGCGCCAGCAGTCAAGACGGGCCCTCTCCCAGGAACACTGAAGCTTTCTTT	CASSQDGPSPRNTEAFF
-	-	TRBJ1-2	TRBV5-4	TGTGCCAGCAGCCCAGACGTCAGACGGTTCTATGGCTACACCTTC	CASSPDVRRFYGYTF
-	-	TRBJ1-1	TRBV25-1	TGTGCCAGCAGTGAAGGGCAGGAGGGGAGTTTGAACACTGAAGCTTTCTTT	CASSEGQEGSLNTEAFF
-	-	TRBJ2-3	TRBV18	TGTGCCAGCTCCGCCATCTACCCCCCGGGCACAGATACGCAGTATTTT	CASSAIYPPGTDTQYF
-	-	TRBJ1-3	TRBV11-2	TGTGCCAGCAGCTTAGATGCAGGCGTCGGAAACACCATATATTTT	CASSLDAGVGNTIYF
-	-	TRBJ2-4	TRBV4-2	TGTGCCGTTGGATCGACAGGAAACATTCAGTACTTC	CAVGSTGNIQYF
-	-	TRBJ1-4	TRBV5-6	TGTGCCAGCAGCGCCCCTGGAGGGTCAACTAATGAAAAACTGTTTTTT	CASSAPGGSTNEKLFF
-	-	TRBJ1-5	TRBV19	TGTGCCAGTAGTATCATCAGGGACAATCAGCCCCAGCATTTT	CASSIIRDNQPQHF
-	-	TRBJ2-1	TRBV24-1	TGTGCCACCAGTGATGTGTATGGCTCCTACAATGAGCAGTTCTTC	CATSDVYGSYNEQFF
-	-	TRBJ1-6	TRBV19	TGTGCCAGTAGTGCGGGACATGAGGTCCGCAATTCACCCCTCCACTTT	CASSAGHEVRNSPLHF
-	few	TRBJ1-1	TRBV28	TGTGCCAGCAGTCTCATCACACTTGGGGGGTACACTGAAGCTTTCTTT	CASSLITLGGYTEAFF
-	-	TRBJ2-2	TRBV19	TGTGCCAGTACCGCCCAGGGCAGGCCCTCGAACACCGGGGAGCTGTTTTTT	CASTAQGRPSNTGELFF
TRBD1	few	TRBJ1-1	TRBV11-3	TGTGCCAGCAGCTTAAGTACAGGGGTGAACACTGAAGCTTTCTTT	CASSLSTGVNTEAFF
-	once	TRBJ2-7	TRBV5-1	TGCGCCAGCAGCTTGGCGCCCGGAACCTACGAGCAGTACTTC	CASSLAPGTYEQYF